This entry concerns a single TCR beta chain. These data come from a study of blood T cell repertoires in COVID-19. Across the whole study: From the United States, Italy and Spain came samples of acute and convalescent COVID-19. The analysed material was cDNA or gDNA that came from T cells, B-cell-depleted T cells, or PBMCs.

The repertoire was sequenced with immunoSEQ multiplex PCR; TCRdb's copy has only in-frame clones and lacks some. This table holds 200,000 to 300,000 clones, about 88% found once. CDR1 SNHLY and CDR2 FYNNEI come from the germline V gene. The CDR3 is 13 amino acids. With 6 bases removed from V and 6 bases from J, the gap between germline ends came to 15 bases. The rearrangement joins TRBV2 to TRBJ2-7; TRBD1 might be the D (7 bases). Sequencing was done on a sample of peripheral blood. This clonotype originated in a man aged 55 to 70 who had recovered from COVID-19. The CDR3 DNA sequence: TGTGCCAGCAGGGAACGACAGGGAGGCGAGCAGTACTTC. Encoded protein: CASRERQGGEQYF.